A selection of T cell receptor beta chains follows, all from one sample in a study of blood T cell repertoires in COVID-19. The assay was immunoSEQ multiplex PCR, and TCRdb's table has in-frame clones only and misses some. Of approximately 140,000 clones listed, around 88% are singletons. Sequencing was done on a sample of PBMCs or T cells enriched from blood (not recorded which). Receptors originate from a woman aged 45-60 years who had recovered from COVID-19. The CDR3 runs from the conserved cysteine through the conserved F or W. Each record gives: J gene, D gene, clone size, V gene, CDR3 protein, CDR3 DNA. The D gene is left open where the match is weak. Clone size is shown for a subset of rows, as once, few, many or a class of expanded clone.

j_call: TRBJ2-3
d_call: -
clone_size: -
v_call: TRBV24-1
cdr3_aa: CATSDGPQRGTDTQYF
cdr3_nt: TGTGCCACCAGTGATGGTCCCCAGCGTGGCACAGATACGCAGTATTTT

j_call: TRBJ1-4
d_call: -
clone_size: -
v_call: TRBV7-2
cdr3_aa: CASSLRRDATNEKLFF
cdr3_nt: TGTGCCAGCAGCTTACGGAGGGATGCAACTAATGAAAAACTGTTTTTT

j_call: TRBJ2-5
d_call: -
clone_size: once
v_call: TRBV7-2
cdr3_aa: CASSSYQETQYF
cdr3_nt: TGTGCCAGCAGCTCCTACCAAGAGACCCAGTACTTC

j_call: TRBJ1-6
d_call: -
clone_size: -
v_call: TRBV11-3
cdr3_aa: CASSFGRANSPLHF
cdr3_nt: TGTGCCAGCAGCTTTGGCAGGGCGAATTCACCCCTCCACTTT

j_call: TRBJ2-7
d_call: -
clone_size: -
v_call: TRBV27
cdr3_aa: CASSLEGIDYEQYF
cdr3_nt: TGTGCCAGCAGTTTGGAGGGGATAGACTACGAGCAGTACTTC

j_call: TRBJ1-5
d_call: -
clone_size: -
v_call: TRBV7-5
cdr3_aa: CARSLISCNQPQHF
cdr3_nt: TGTGCCAGAAGCTTAATCAGTTGCAATCAGCCCCAGCATTTT

j_call: TRBJ1-2
d_call: -
clone_size: -
v_call: TRBV7-2
cdr3_aa: CASSLDDLSVDGYTF
cdr3_nt: TGTGCCAGCAGCTTAGATGACTTGTCGGTTGATGGCTACACCTTC

j_call: TRBJ1-1
d_call: TRBD1
clone_size: -
v_call: TRBV6-5
cdr3_aa: CASRPTGATEAFF
cdr3_nt: TGTGCCAGCAGACCTACAGGGGCCACTGAAGCTTTCTTT

j_call: TRBJ1-2
d_call: TRBD1
clone_size: once
v_call: TRBV5-4
cdr3_aa: CASSFGGTGDIYGYTF
cdr3_nt: TGTGCCAGCAGCTTCGGGGGGACAGGTGATATCTATGGCTACACCTTC

j_call: TRBJ1-2
d_call: TRBD1
clone_size: -
v_call: TRBV10-3
cdr3_aa: CAISENRGPNYGYTF
cdr3_nt: TGTGCCATCAGTGAGAATAGGGGGCCAAACTATGGCTACACCTTC

j_call: TRBJ1-1
d_call: TRBD1
clone_size: few
v_call: TRBV29-1
cdr3_aa: CSTNRGLGLNTEAFF
cdr3_nt: TGCAGCACCAACAGGGGGCTCGGTTTGAACACTGAAGCTTTCTTT

j_call: TRBJ2-7
d_call: TRBD2
clone_size: -
v_call: TRBV18
cdr3_aa: CASSPGRGGLEGSYEQYF
cdr3_nt: TGTGCCAGCTCACCAGGGAGGGGAGGACTCGAGGGATCCTACGAGCAGTACTTC

j_call: TRBJ1-2
d_call: TRBD1
clone_size: -
v_call: TRBV12-3/TRBV12-4
cdr3_aa: CASGRDRVAGYTF
cdr3_nt: TGTGCCAGCGGTCGGGACAGGGTAGCGGGCTACACCTTC

j_call: TRBJ2-3
d_call: TRBD1
clone_size: -
v_call: TRBV19
cdr3_aa: CASSPRTGITDTQYF
cdr3_nt: TGTGCCAGTAGTCCCCGGACAGGGATCACAGATACGCAGTATTTT

j_call: TRBJ2-7
d_call: -
clone_size: -
v_call: TRBV27
cdr3_aa: CASSLFGGPYEQYF
cdr3_nt: TGTGCCAGCAGTTTATTTGGGGGCCCCTACGAGCAGTACTTC

j_call: TRBJ1-6
d_call: TRBD1
clone_size: -
v_call: TRBV14
cdr3_aa: CASSHGTGPNSPLHF
cdr3_nt: TGTGCCAGCAGCCACGGGACAGGACCCAATTCACCCCTCCACTTT

j_call: TRBJ2-7
d_call: TRBD2
clone_size: few
v_call: TRBV9
cdr3_aa: CASSPSGTLTYEQYF
cdr3_nt: TGTGCCAGCAGCCCTAGCGGGACGCTCACCTACGAGCAGTACTTC

j_call: TRBJ2-5
d_call: -
clone_size: -
v_call: TRBV7-8
cdr3_aa: CASSPNSVQETQYF
cdr3_nt: TGTGCCAGCAGCCCCAACTCGGTACAAGAGACCCAGTACTTC

j_call: TRBJ1-2
d_call: -
clone_size: -
v_call: TRBV19
cdr3_aa: CATGGGFNYGYTF
cdr3_nt: TGTGCCACCGGTGGGGGGTTCAACTATGGCTACACCTTC

j_call: TRBJ2-3
d_call: TRBD2
clone_size: -
v_call: TRBV6-4
cdr3_aa: CASSVTSGGTDTQYF
cdr3_nt: TGTGCCAGCAGTGTGACTAGCGGGGGGACAGATACGCAGTATTTT

j_call: TRBJ2-7
d_call: -
clone_size: -
v_call: TRBV7-8
cdr3_aa: CASSWAGNEQYF
cdr3_nt: TGTGCCAGCAGCTGGGCCGGGAACGAGCAGTACTTC